This T cell receptor (beta chain) was identified during a study of T-cell reconstitution after alpha-beta-depleted transplantation in children. Study-level findings and limits: Reports say that about two months after transplant, the alpha-beta T cells came out of several hundred graft clones that had expanded. Several patients had high TCRbeta diversity at day 60; it came from surviving recipient T cells and thymic progenitors.

As regards this clonotype: Its specificity is not known.

Unique molecular identifiers were used to barcode this TCRbeta library. TCRdb reanalysed the PCR reads using MiXCR and keeps one entry per CDR3 protein. The table lists 450,000 to 600,000 distinct CDR3 sequences, around 13% of them singletons. This material consisted of PBMCs, mostly from graft donor cells, taken 360 days after TCRalphabeta/CD19-depleted stem cell transplant. The clonotype originates from a male patient aged 10 to 17 who had a stem cell transplant for acute myeloid leukemia, so the T cells may come from the graft donor.

CDR3 in amino acids: CSAIGGQGATGELFF. CDR3 nucleotides: TGCAGTGCTATAGGGGGACAGGGGGCCACCGGGGAGCTGTTTTTT. This chain connects TRBV20-1 to TRBJ2-2; 12 bases agree with TRBD1. Germline CDR1 reads DFQATT; CDR2 reads SNEGSKA (reference sequence). CDR3 size: 15 residues. With 4 bases clipped from V and 4 bases from J, the junction kept 4 bases outside the gene matches.